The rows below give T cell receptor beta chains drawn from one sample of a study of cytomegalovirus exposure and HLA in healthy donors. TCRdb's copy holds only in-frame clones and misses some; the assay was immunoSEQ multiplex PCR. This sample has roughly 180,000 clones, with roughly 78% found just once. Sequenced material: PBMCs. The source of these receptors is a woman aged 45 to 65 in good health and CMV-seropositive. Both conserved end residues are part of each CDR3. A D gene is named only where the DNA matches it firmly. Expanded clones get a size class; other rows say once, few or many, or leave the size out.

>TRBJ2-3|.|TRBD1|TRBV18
CASSPQTGRTDTQYF
TGTGCCAGCTCACCACAGACAGGGCGAACAGATACGCAGTATTTT
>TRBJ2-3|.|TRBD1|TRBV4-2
CASSQRGQGSDTQYF
TGTGCCAGCAGCCAGAGGGGACAGGGTTCAGATACGCAGTATTTT
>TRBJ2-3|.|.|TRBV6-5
CASSPTGGAADTQYF
TGTGCCAGCAGCCCCACAGGGGGGGCGGCGGATACGCAGTATTTT
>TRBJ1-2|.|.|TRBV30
CAWRDIVYYGYTF
TGTGCCTGGAGGGACATTGTGTATTATGGCTACACCTTC
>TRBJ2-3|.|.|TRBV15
CATSKARGTDTQYF
TGTGCCACCAGCAAAGCCCGGGGCACAGATACGCAGTATTTT
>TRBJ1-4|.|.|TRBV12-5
CASGLTRAVATNEKLFF
TGTGCTAGTGGTTTGACCAGGGCGGTTGCAACTAATGAAAAACTGTTTTTT
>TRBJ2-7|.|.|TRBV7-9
CASSFRGGSYEQYF
TGTGCCAGCAGCTTTAGGGGTGGCTCCTACGAGCAGTACTTC
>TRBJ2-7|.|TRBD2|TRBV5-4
CASSTRLAGADHEQYF
TGTGCCAGCAGCACCAGACTAGCGGGGGCCGACCACGAGCAGTACTTC
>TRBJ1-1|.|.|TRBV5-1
CASSLGDEAFF
TGCGCCAGCAGCTTGGGAGATGAAGCTTTCTTT
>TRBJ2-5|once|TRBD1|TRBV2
CASRETGAAEETQYF
TGTGCCAGCAGGGAGACAGGGGCGGCTGAAGAGACCCAGTACTTC
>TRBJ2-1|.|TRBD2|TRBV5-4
CASSLGTSGVTYNEQFF
TGTGCCAGCAGCTTGGGGACTAGCGGGGTAACCTACAATGAGCAGTTCTTC
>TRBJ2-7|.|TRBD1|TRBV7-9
CASSLTTGDYEQYF
TGTGCCAGCAGCTTAACGACAGGGGATTACGAGCAGTACTTC
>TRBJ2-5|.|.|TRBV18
CASSPRTGHLQGETQYF
TGTGCCAGCTCACCACGAACGGGACACCTCCAAGGGGAGACCCAGTACTTC
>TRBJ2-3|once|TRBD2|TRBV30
CAWTSSGLAGSKSTDTQYF
TGTGCCTGGACCTCTTCGGGACTAGCGGGGTCCAAAAGCACAGATACGCAGTATTTT
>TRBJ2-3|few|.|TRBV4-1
CASSLRDTQYF
TGCGCCAGCAGCCTACGGGATACGCAGTATTTT
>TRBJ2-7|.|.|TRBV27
CASSLAMSYEQYF
TGTGCCAGCAGTTTAGCTATGTCCTACGAGCAGTACTTC
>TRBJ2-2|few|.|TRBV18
CASSPQRKQGTGELFF
TGTGCCAGCTCTCCTCAAAGGAAGCAGGGCACCGGGGAGCTGTTTTTT
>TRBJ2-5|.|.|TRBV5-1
CASSLTTTGTETQYF
TGCGCCAGCAGCTTGACCACTACAGGGACCGAGACCCAGTACTTC
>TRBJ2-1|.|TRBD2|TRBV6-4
CASSERLAGIGLQFF
TGTGCCAGCAGTGAGAGACTAGCGGGGATCGGGTTACAGTTCTTC
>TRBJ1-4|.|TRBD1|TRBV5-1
CASSLVGTENEKLFF
TGCGCCAGCAGCTTGGTCGGGACAGAAAATGAAAAACTGTTTTTT
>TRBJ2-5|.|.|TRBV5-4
CASSFLADQETQYF
TGTGCCAGCAGCTTCTTAGCGGACCAAGAGACCCAGTACTTC
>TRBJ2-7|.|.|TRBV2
CASSGEGESSYEQYF
TGTGCCAGCAGCGGGGAGGGGGAGAGCTCCTACGAGCAGTACTTC
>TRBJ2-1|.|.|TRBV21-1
CASSDPPRRDSYNEQFF
TGTGCCAGCAGCGACCCCCCTAGGCGAGACTCCTACAATGAGCAGTTCTTC
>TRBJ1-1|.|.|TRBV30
CACTCYLTELNTEAFF
TGTGCCTGCACCTGCTACCTGACAGAGTTGAACACTGAAGCTTTCTTT
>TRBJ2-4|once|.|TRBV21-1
CASWRAKNIQYF
TGTGCCAGCTGGCGGGCCAAAAACATTCAGTACTTC
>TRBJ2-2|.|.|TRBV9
CASSAHRVTGELFF
TGTGCCAGCAGCGCCCACAGGGTCACCGGGGAGCTGTTTTTT
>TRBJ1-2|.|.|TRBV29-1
CSGGTRHYGYTF
TGCAGCGGAGGGACACGCCACTATGGCTACACCTTC